This T cell receptor beta chain was identified in a study of cytomegalovirus exposure and HLA in healthy donors. Study details: Unique TCR beta sequences numbering about 100 million came from about 179 million T cells in an earlier analysis. HLA-typed donors contributed 65 million to 95 million unique TCRs, which were held in an early data release.

Whole-study results and caveats: It was approximately 150 TCR beta chains that were listed as cytomegalovirus-associated. Researchers reported from a later analysis that most CMV-associated TCR beta chains appeared HLA-restricted.

Primers included in the PCR were 60 Vbeta and 13 Jbeta primers. The data were produced by immunoSEQ multiplex PCR, yet TCRdb's version contains in-frame clones alone and is incomplete. The repertoire holds some 130,000 clones, with around 77% as singletons. The ends were cut back, 4 bases at V and 1 base at J, with 15 bases in the middle. Germline values: CDR1 SGHRS, CDR2 YFSETQ. The CDR3 length is 16 residues. This clone was seen a few times. The antigen is not known. Sequencing was carried out using PBMCs. This TCR derives from a man aged 50-59 years in good health and CMV-seronegative. The chain carries TRBV5-1 and TRBJ1-3; D is perhaps TRBD1 (6 bases). The CDR3 sequence is CASSPGHGPSGNTIYF. The CDR3 DNA reads as TGCGCCAGCAGCCCGGGACACGGACCTTCTGGAAACACCATATATTTT. Looking up the rest from reference TRBV5-1 and TRBJ1-3 gives the full variable domain: KAGVTQTPRYLIKTRGQQVTLSCSPISGHRSVSWYQQTPGQGLQFLFEYFSETQRNKGNFPGRFSGRQFSNSRSEMNVSTLELGDSALYLCASSPGHGPSGNTIYFGEGSWLTVV.